This paragraph reports one T cell receptor beta chain. There are a few counts of this clonotype. The target of this receptor is not known. Within one base of it there is no much larger clone, and no base qualities were kept. The library was made by single-cell sequencing. The sequencer was an Illumina NovaSeq 6000. The BD Rhapsody Targeted mRNA and AbSeq Reagent Kit, in a microwell format, was used for cell capture and library preparation. The libraries included TCR, sample tags, AbSeq, and targeted mRNA drawn from the Human T-Cell Expression Panel together with custom TOX and TOX2 primers. Sequencing of the libraries was done on an Illumina NovaSeq. As for the authors' bioinformatics: The analysis covered approximately 9,900 cells in total, of which about 7,000 were CD8 T cells and about 4,500 were CD8 T cells with an identifiable TCR CDR3. The BD Rhapsody Targeted Analysis Pipeline, including V(D)J processing, was run on the Seven Bridges Genomics platform to process the raw data. Quality control, Sample Tag demultiplexing with Lex-BDSMK, clone identification with VDJ Explorer, and Seurat clustering were all done in SeqGeq 1.6.0. Clones making up <1% of CD8 T cells were classified as non-expanded, and clones making up >2.5% of the sample were classified as clonal expansions. TCRdb reprocessing: public reads trimmed at Q25 with fastp, clones called with MiXCR, in-frame beta chains kept. Each CDR3 protein appears once, grouped with its most common genes and DNA. The V and J calls and clone size come from TCRdb's table, not from the authors' own analysis. In this sample the table shows 20,000 to 25,000 distinct CDR3 sequences, about a third of which occur a single time. 25% of the sample is taken by the ten largest.

The time point label, read with the paper, signifies: five sample-tagged time points from pre-transplant (day -1) to day 368 post-transplant, pooled. After thawing, PBMC were stimulated with a CMV IE-1 overlapping peptide library for 12 to 13 hours, with no transport inhibitors added. After thawing, cells were rested overnight and were then stimulated in R10 medium with CD28/CD49d costimulation. The IE-1 peptide library was composed of 15-amino-acid peptides with overlaps of 11 amino acids. Samples from each time point were barcoded using BD Single-Cell Multiplexing Kit Sample Tags, then pooled and stained with oligo-conjugated anti-CD45RA and sorting antibodies. A BD FACSAria III was used to sort CMV-responsive CD8+CD137+ and CD4+CD154+ T cells at 4-way purity. Blood samples were drawn into EDTA vacutainers and processed by Ficoll gradient within 1-24 hours. The sample originates from a study of immune aging and cytomegalovirus after organ transplant (TCRdb year 2021). Context from the whole study: Three-drug immunosuppression with prednisone, tacrolimus, and mycophenolate was given to all transplant recipients.

The paper's findings and limits, for the study overall: Since the sequencing data did not include a CD57 measurement, a conservative gene-based definition of aging was used in its place. Following viremia, cells with an aged phenotype rose post-transplant no matter the clone size, with the increase showing up earlier in large clones (days 200-264) than in small clones. A larger share of large clones was made up of TEMRA cells, and in the seven largest clones (roughly 2,000 cells) aged and TEMRA cells were gained while TCM cells were lost.

Cut back by 0 bases and 7 bases, the V and J ends lie 7 bases apart. The CDR3, cysteine through phenylalanine, is 13 amino acids long. Only the CDR3 DNA stays, 39 bases, in frame from base 1. As encoded in the germline V gene, CDR1 is SGHAT while CDR2 is FQNNGV. The receptor was isolated from a female donor who had a heart transplant and CMV viremia. The V and J genes are TRBV11-2 and TRBJ2-4; the D gene is perhaps TRBD1, on 5 matching bases. This specimen consisted of CMV peptide-activated CD4+ and CD8+ T cells sorted from blood, obtained at five time points, pooled. The sample's cell subset or site label, in plain terms: sorted CD8+CD137+ and CD4+CD154+ T cells after less than 15 h CMV IE-1 peptide stimulation. The DNA reads TGTGCCAGCAGCTTAGAACCAGGGAACATTCAGTACTTC. It translates to CASSLEPGNIQYF.